The present TCR beta chain was sequenced within a study of T cells in Graves' hyperthyroidism and ophthalmopathy. Deletions cut 5 bases from V and 12 bases from J, with 20 bases between. This CDR3 has 14 amino acids. Germline V CDR1 and CDR2: LGHDT, YNNKEL (reference sequence). The TCR beta CDR3 regions underwent amplification using RNA transcripts as the source. With the HTBI primer set, the TCR CDR3 went through a first round of RT-PCR. TCRdb re-derived calls from the multiplex PCR reads in MiXCR, one entry per CDR3 protein. The data contain 640,000 or so distinct CDR3 sequences, approximately 15% of them singletons.

The chain uses TRBV3-1 and TRBJ2-1; a possible D gene is TRBD1 (6 bases). The receptor's source is a woman in her late teens or twenties with Graves' ophthalmopathy. Input material: blood. CDR3 sequence: CASSIWTDNEGQFF. The CDR3 bases are TGTGCCAGCAGCATTTGGACAGACAATGAAGGGCAGTTCTTC.